This T cell receptor (beta chain) was captured by sequencing in a study of regulatory T cells in long-lasting Graves disease (dated by TCRdb to about 2021). Regarding the research as a whole: Newly diagnosed Graves' disease patients had taken antithyroid drugs for less than 3 months. A total of about 35 samples underwent TCR sequencing, from 13 patients with persistent Graves' disease and 20 or so patients with newly diagnosed Graves' disease. The study was conducted in China and was registered as a clinical trial. Patients with persistent Graves' disease were compared with patients with newly diagnosed Graves' disease using TCR sequencing and RNA sequencing of peripheral blood. Study-wide findings and limitations: Compared with newly diagnosed patients, persistent Graves' disease patients had lower TCR Shannon entropy and fewer highly expanded clones, which suggests clonal expansion. Persistent patients shared more public clonotypes among themselves (approximately 2,500) than newly diagnosed patients did (about 900). Because the primary lesion, thyroid tissue, could not be accessed, the study looked at peripheral blood alone. The small sample size was acknowledged by the authors as a limitation that may reduce accuracy. TRBV28, TRBJ1-2 and TRBJ2-5 were preferentially used in persistent disease, while TRBV20-1 and TRBJ2-1 were favored in newly diagnosed disease. Sequencing and analysis were restricted to the TCR beta chain.

At the junction V is shortened by 4 bases and J by 3 bases, with 7 bases in between. Taken from the germline V gene (reference sequence), the CDR1 and CDR2 loops are LNHDA and SQIVND. Including the terminal cysteine and phenylalanine, the CDR3 comprises 13 residues. Left in the record is the CDR3 DNA by itself, 39 bases read in frame from the first base. The sample holds a few counts of this clonotype. Its cognate antigen has yet to be identified. The record has no base qualities; no much larger clone is one base away. Libraries came from multiplex PCR. The instrument was an Illumina HiSeq 4000. iRepertoire HTBI primers and Arm-PCR amplification of CDR3 regions were used to construct TCR beta libraries. PCR products were gel purified before sequencing. The authors' pipeline ran thus. Across samples, around 58 TRBV and roughly 13 TRBJ segments were identified and used for gene usage analysis of CDR3 amino acid clonotypes. COPE and FqMerger were used to merge filtered high-quality paired reads into contigs. Contigs were aligned with BLAST to IMGT TRBV, TRBD and TRBJ reference genes, and CDR3 was defined per IMGT. Any clonotype with a frequency above 0.1% was counted as a highly expanded clone. Repertoire diversity was measured by Shannon entropy, and V-J evenness by the Gini coefficient. Clonotypes shared by more than one individual were considered public. The public reads were quality trimmed at Q25 with fastp and then assembled into clones with MiXCR by TCRdb, keeping productive beta chains. Each CDR3 protein appears once, grouped with its most common genes and DNA. The V and J calls reflect TCRdb's pipeline rather than the authors' work. This sample is represented by around 400,000 distinct CDR3 sequences; around 15% of them were singletons. Of the sample, about a fifth is held by the ten largest clones.

The time point label for this specimen denotes: newly diagnosed GD, antithyroid drugs for less than 3 months. For both TCR sequencing and RNA sequencing, RNA was extracted from PBMCs using TRIzol. The diagnosis of Graves' disease was made according to American Thyroid Association guidelines. Patients for the study were recruited at an endocrinology department in Xi'an, China. Each patient gave about 9.1 milliliters of peripheral blood, collected in an EDTA anticoagulant tube. Ficoll Paque Plus density gradient separation was used to isolate PBMCs, and no additional T cell sorting was done. An Agilent 2100 Bioanalyzer and agarose gel were used to check RNA quality, and a NanoDrop 2000 was used to measure RNA concentration.

This TCR derives from a female donor with Graves disease. Sequencing was performed on peripheral blood mononuclear cells (PBMCs), taken at new diagnosis, from a patient treated with antithyroid drugs. The chain is encoded by TRBV19 joined to TRBJ1-5; too little of a D gene remains to name it. The DNA is as follows: TGTGCCAGTAGTACAGGTATCAATCAGCCCCAGCATTTT. It translates as CASSTGINQPQHF.